These 27 T cell receptor beta chains share one sample of origin, sequenced in a study of spatial heterogeneity in lung cancer. These receptors' antigens are unknown. From the 5' RACE reads, TCRdb called clonotypes with MiXCR, one entry per CDR3 protein. There are over 10,000 distinct CDR3 sequences in the sample; 5% to 6% occur only once, and more than 9.5% lies in the top ten. Study-wide points: The number of expanded tumor alpha and beta chains correlated with mutation number.

Time point defined: sample taken at primary tumor resection. Sequenced material: lung tumor tissue, taken at surgery. The receptors stem from a female donor with early-stage non-small cell lung cancer.

In this sample, this clonotype turned up a few times. The chain employs TRBV5-1 and TRBJ2-1; TRBD1 is a possible D gene (5 bases). Trimming shortened V by 0 bases and J by 9 bases, and 19 bases separated the two germline ends. CDR1 SGHRS and CDR2 YFSETQ come from the germline V gene. The CDR3 has 16 residues. The CDR3 DNA follows: TGCGCCAGCAGCTTGGACATGGTTGGGGCATTCGGTGAGCAGTTCTTC. Its translation: CASSLDMVGAFGEQFF.

Many counts were recorded for this clonotype. This rearrangement joins TRBV12-3 or TRBV12-4 to TRBJ2-2; maybe TRBD2 (5 bases). The CDR3 consists of 14 residues. V shed 6 bases and J shed 5 bases, with 13 bases lying between them. The CDR3 region is CASSPGLGTGELFF. The CDR3 bases are TGTGCCAGCAGCCCTGGACTGGGAACCGGGGAGCTGTTTTTT.

This clonotype was recorded at least ten times. The gene calls are TRBV28 and TRBJ1-3; D unresolved. Germline V gene sequence: CDR1 MDHEN, CDR2 SYDVKM. The CDR3 has 14 residues. V was clipped by 6 bases and J by 0 bases, with 9 bases between them. The CDR3 here is CASRPGTSGNTIYF. CDR3 DNA sequence: TGTGCCAGCAGACCCGGCACCTCTGGAAACACCATATATTTT.

This clonotype was seen ten or more times. J is TRBJ1-5 and V is TRBV7-3, with D hard to call. Germline V gives CDR1 SGHTA, CDR2 FQGTGA. This CDR3 spans 13 amino acids. V lost 2 bases to trimming and J lost 5 bases, with 7 bases between them. The CDR3 sequence is CASSLQVDQPQHF. The CDR3 nucleotides read TGTGCCAGCAGCTTACAAGTAGATCAGCCCCAGCATTTT.

Judged by abundance, this clonotype is medium-sized. This chain joins TRBV6-2 or TRBV6-3 and TRBJ2-5, with 14 bases identical to TRBD2. Germline assignment: CDR1 MNHEY and CDR2 SVGEGT. Trimming at V came to 6 bases and at J to 4 bases, leaving 7 bases not matched to a gene. This CDR3 has 16 amino acids. The CDR3 loop is CASSSGLAGGIETQYF. DNA of the CDR3: TGTGCCAGCAGCTCCGGACTAGCGGGGGGTATAGAGACCCAGTACTTC.

In its sample, this clonotype was seen many times. V gene TRBV10-3 combines with J gene TRBJ2-7; D is perhaps TRBD1 (5 bases). The germline V gene has CDR1 ENHRY and CDR2 SYGVKD. V was cut by 4 bases and J by 3 bases, with 10 bases left in between. CDR3 length: 13 amino acids. The CDR3: CAISVATGYEQYF. CDR3 sequence (DNA): TGTGCCATCAGTGTGGCCACAGGCTACGAGCAGTACTTC.

This clonotype was recorded many times. The chain couples TRBV20-1 to TRBJ2-5, with 7 bases aligning to TRBD2. Per the germline V gene, CDR1 is DFQATT and CDR2 is SNEGSKA (reference sequence). The junction had 6 bases not matched to a gene; V was cut back by 6 bases and J by 5 bases. The CDR3 consists of 12 residues. The CDR3 region is CSARKGGETQYF. CDR3 DNA: TGCAGTGCCAGAAAGGGAGGGGAGACCCAGTACTTC.

This clonotype has just a few counts. The chain links TRBV12-3 or TRBV12-4 to TRBJ2-7; no reliable D call. The germline V and J ends were trimmed by 1 base and 0 bases, with 7 bases remaining between them. There are 14 residues in the CDR3. The CDR3 DNA is TGTGCCAGCAGTTTAGTCCCTTCCTCCTACGAGCAGTACTTC. It specifies CASSLVPSSYEQYF.

At least ten counts were recorded for this clonotype. This rearrangement joins TRBV7-2 to TRBJ2-3, with D possibly called TRBD1 or TRBD2 (6 bases each). V lost 5 bases to trimming and J lost 2 bases, with 17 bases between them. Germline V gives CDR1 SGHTA, CDR2 FQGNSA. The CDR3 spans 16 residues. The CDR3 loop is CASSPRGLHPTDTQYF. The DNA for the CDR3 is TGTGCCAGCAGCCCCAGGGGACTCCACCCCACAGATACGCAGTATTTT.

This clonotype was observed many times. The chain combines TRBV28 with TRBJ2-3; 7 bases align to TRBD1. This CDR3 comprises 14 residues. V trimming: 5 bases; J trimming: 0 bases; junction bases outside the gene matches: 2. Germline V gene data show CDR1 as MDHEN and CDR2 as SYDVKM. CDR3 DNA: TGTGCCAGCAGTATGACAGGGAGCACAGATACGCAGTATTTT. Its translation is CASSMTGSTDTQYF.

In its sample, this clonotype was seen many times. The chain links TRBV24-1 to TRBJ1-5; D may be TRBD1 (6 bases). Trimming took off 4 bases at V and 0 bases at J, with 9 bases between the two ends. From germline, CDR1 is KGHDR and CDR2 SFDVKD. The CDR3 has 15 amino acids. CDR3: CATSESTGSNQPQHF. The CDR3, as DNA: TGTGCCACCAGTGAGTCGACAGGTAGCAATCAGCCCCAGCATTTT.

In this sample, this clonotype turned up many times. This sequence joins TRBV4-1 and TRBJ2-1; 9 bases align to TRBD1. V trimming: 5 bases; J trimming: 5 bases; junction bases outside the gene matches: 7. Germline V gives CDR1 MGHRA, CDR2 YSYEKL. The CDR3 has 15 amino acids. The CDR3 nucleotides read TGCGCCAGCAGCAACCGGGACAGGGCGAACAATGAGCAGTTCTTC. This encodes CASSNRDRANNEQFF.

This clonotype was counted many times. The gene calls are TRBV6-5 and TRBJ2-7; perhaps TRBD2 as D (6 bases). The V gene's germline CDR1 is MNHEY and CDR2 SVGAGI. The length of the CDR3 is 13 residues. V was pared by 2 bases and J by 4 bases, with 9 bases between. The CDR3 loop reads CASSYRGGYEQYF. The CDR3 coding sequence is TGTGCCAGCAGTTACCGTGGGGGGTACGAGCAGTACTTC.

This clonotype came up many times. This sequence joins TRBV5-1 and TRBJ1-2, with D possibly TRBD1 on 6 matching bases. This CDR3 comprises 15 residues. The V and J ends lost 0 bases and 2 bases respectively, with 11 bases between them. Germline CDR1 is SGHRS and CDR2 is YFSETQ. Written as DNA, the CDR3 is TGCGCCAGCAGCTTGGACTCAGGGGCGAACTATGGCTACACCTTC. This gives the protein CASSLDSGANYGYTF.

This clonotype has ten or more counts. The chain combines TRBV10-2 with TRBJ1-2, with D tentatively TRBD1 (6 bases). Germline V lookup: CDR1 WSHSY, CDR2 SAAADI. The CDR3 covers 15 residues. Trimming stripped 2 bases from V and 5 bases from J, with 15 bases between. The CDR3 is CASSEEGGLRYGYTF. CDR3 coding DNA: TGCGCCAGCAGTGAGGAGGGGGGGCTGAGATATGGCTACACCTTC.

This clonotype is medium-sized in the sample. The chain has TRBV28 and TRBJ2-3; D is unresolved. The CDR3 is 14 amino acids. Germline V CDR1 and CDR2: MDHEN, SYDVKM. The V end was cut by 3 bases, the J end by 1 base, with 8 bases between. CDR3 bases: TGTGCCAGCAGTTTCCTTTCCGGCACAGATACGCAGTATTTT. It specifies CASSFLSGTDTQYF. The full variable domain, rest sourced from reference TRBV28 and TRBJ2-3, is DVKVTQSSRYLVKRTGEKVFLECVQDMDHENMFWYRQDPGLGLRLIYFSYDVKMKEKGDIPEGYSVSREKKERFSLILESASTNQTSMYLCASSFLSGTDTQYFGPGTRLTVL.

At least ten counts were recorded for this clonotype. The J gene is TRBJ2-2, the V gene TRBV4-2; 10 bases line up with TRBD2. The CDR3 is made up of 17 amino acids. CDR1 is LGHNA and CDR2 is YNFKEQ in the germline V gene. J was trimmed by 6 bases and V by 2 bases; bases with no gene match: 9. The CDR3 DNA follows: TGTGCCAGCAGCCAAAGCCCCCTGAGCGGGGGGGCCGGGGAGCTGTTTTTT. It specifies CASSQSPLSGGAGELFF.

In nucleotides, the CDR3 is TGTGCCAGCAGGGGTATAGCGGGCTATGGCTACACCTTC. It translates to CASRGIAGYGYTF. The genes are TRBV27 and TRBJ1-2; D gene uncertain. The V gene lost 6 bases and the J gene lost 4 bases, with 12 bases spanning the gap. This CDR3 is built from 13 residues. Looked up from germline, CDR1 is MNHEY and CDR2 is SMNVEV (reference sequence).

The sample holds many counts of this clonotype. This chain uses TRBV20-1 with TRBJ1-1, with 7 bases lining up with TRBD1. The length of the CDR3 is 14 residues. Germline CDR1 reads DFQATT; CDR2 reads SNEGSKA (reference sequence). V lost 0 bases and J lost 6; bases outside the gene matches: 7. The DNA for the CDR3 is TGCAGTGCTAGAGATCGTGGCAGGGGGGCTGAAGCTTTCTTT. This translates into CSARDRGRGAEAFF.

At least ten counts were recorded for this clonotype. The CDR3 DNA reads as TGCAGCGTCGACAGAGATGGCTACACCTTC. This sequence encodes CSVDRDGYTF. This chain uses TRBV29-1 with TRBJ1-2, with D possibly being TRBD1 (5 bases). The V gene lost 6 bases and the J gene lost 6 bases, with 8 bases spanning the gap. CDR1 is SQVTM, CDR2 ANQGSEA, per germline. This CDR3 is 10 amino acids long.

This clonotype was seen at least ten times. The CDR3 DNA is TGCAGTAGTCGGGAAGCCCCTACCGGGGGCTACACCTTC. It yields the protein CSSREAPTGGYTF. This chain uses TRBV29-1 with TRBJ1-2; D ambiguous. Germline lookup yields CDR1 SQVTM and CDR2 ANQGSEA. There are 13 residues in the CDR3.

The sample holds many counts of this clonotype. The V call is TRBV6-6, the J call TRBJ2-3; D gene unclear. Between the trimmed V and J ends, which lost 7 bases and 4 bases, there was a span of 12 bases. The CDR3 contains 13 residues. From germline, CDR1 is MNHNY and CDR2 SVGAGI (reference sequence). CDR3 protein: CASTTGHPDTQYF. Written as DNA, the CDR3 is TGTGCCAGCACTACTGGGCACCCAGATACGCAGTATTTT.

Ten or more counts support this clonotype. The chain couples TRBV28 to TRBJ1-2; D is uncertain. Trimming took 3 bases from V and 4 from J, leaving 6 bases between them. The CDR3 is 12 amino acids. CDR1 and CDR2 (germline): MDHEN, SYDVKM. The DNA for the CDR3 is TGTGCCAGCAGTTTCCGGGGCTATGGCTACACCTTC. The encoded protein is CASSFRGYGYTF.

In this sample, this clonotype turned up many times. This chain uses TRBV11-2 with TRBJ2-6; the D is unclear. Trimming cost V 6 bases and J 1 base, with 4 bases left between them. The germline V gene has CDR1 SGHAT and CDR2 FQNNGV. The CDR3 is 13 amino acids. Here the CDR3 reads CASRASGANVLTF. CDR3 nucleotides: TGTGCCAGCAGAGCTTCTGGGGCCAACGTCCTGACTTTC. The whole variable domain, filled in from reference TRBV11-2 and TRBJ2-6, reads EAGVAQSPRYKIIEKRQSVAFWCNPISGHATLYWYQQILGQGPKLLIQFQNNGVVDDSQLPKDRFSAERLKGVDSTLKIQPAKLEDSAVYLCASRASGANVLTFGAGSRLTVL.

This clonotype came up many times. The J gene is TRBJ1-3, the V gene TRBV7-8; D possibly corresponds to TRBD1 (6 bases). Between the trimmed V and J ends, which lost 5 bases and 4 bases, there was a span of 15 bases. The germline V gene has CDR1 SGHVS and CDR2 FQNEAQ. The CDR3 consists of 15 residues. Here the CDR3 reads CASSPEWGAGNTIYF. The CDR3 bases are TGTGCCAGCAGCCCCGAATGGGGGGCAGGAAACACCATATATTTT.

This clonotype has ten or more counts. The CDR3 reads CASGRGSGETQYF. CDR3 coding DNA: TGTGCCAGCGGCCGGGGCTCTGGGGAGACCCAGTACTTC. This sequence joins TRBV11-1 and TRBJ2-5, with D perhaps given as TRBD1 or TRBD2 (5 bases each). This CDR3 spans 13 amino acids. Germline V gene sequence: CDR1 SGHAT, CDR2 FQDESV (reference sequence). V was pared by 8 bases and J by 5 bases, with 15 bases between.

Many counts were recorded for this clonotype. The chain couples TRBV7-9 to TRBJ1-2, with unresolved D. Germline assignment: CDR1 SEHNR and CDR2 FQNEAQ (reference sequence). The CDR3 extends over 13 amino acids. Trimming shortened V by 3 bases and J by 4 bases, and 9 bases separated the two germline ends. The DNA of the CDR3 is TGTGCCAGCAGCTTTGTACAGTTCTATGGCTACACCTTC. As protein: CASSFVQFYGYTF.